A single T cell receptor beta chain is shown here with its context. The data were taken from a study of T cells in Graves' hyperthyroidism and ophthalmopathy. V was shortened by 3 bases and J by 3 bases, with 14 bases between the two germline ends. Germline values: CDR1 MNHNS, CDR2 SASEGT. The CDR3 totals 15 residues. The TCR beta CDR3 regions underwent amplification using RNA transcripts as the source. A set of HTBI primers served as the primers for a first-round RT-PCR of the TCR CDR3. TCRdb reprocessed the multiplex PCR reads with MiXCR, giving one entry per CDR3 protein. The table lists hundreds of thousands of distinct CDR3 sequences, around 13% of them singletons.

The J gene is TRBJ1-1, the V gene TRBV6-1, with D tentatively TRBD1 (5 bases). Sequences were obtained from blood. The sequence was collected from a woman aged 18 to 35 with Graves' hyperthyroidism. CDR3 loop: CASSERGGRDTEAFF. In nucleotides, the CDR3 is TGTGCCAGCAGTGAGAGGGGTGGGAGGGACACTGAAGCTTTCTTT.